Detailed here is one T cell receptor (beta chain). Its recognized antigen is unknown. No much larger clone exists at a distance of one base, and base qualities are not known. V sheds 8 bases and J sheds 7 bases, leaving 17 bases between their ends. In the germline V gene, CDR1 corresponds to SNHLY and CDR2 to FYNNEI. From the cysteine up to the phenylalanine, the CDR3 has a length of 14 residues. Left in the record is the CDR3 DNA by itself, 42 bases read in frame from the first base. The data were obtained in a study of CD4 T cells in relation to SARS-CoV-2 and coronaviruses (dated by TCRdb to about 2021). Study-level background: Across all 12 patients in the convalescent cohort, the median age was approximately 38 years, with a range of roughly 21 to 75 years. The roughly twelve convalescent patients included 8 males and 4 females; two subjects were Hispanic. Using patient-derived lymphoblastoid cell lines, the shared crossreactive spike epitopes were mapped to their HLA restriction. At the level of individual TCR clonotypes, the study measured memory CD4+ T cell crossreactivity between SARS-CoV-2 spike protein and common cold coronavirus spike proteins. The Adaptive Biotechnologies TCR-sequencing kit was used to sequence samples from a few pre-COVID donors and the naive versus memory experiments, while other data came from Illumina-based sequencing. Expansion assays from other donors in the study were sequenced with a different, Illumina-based TCR-beta assay.

Study-wide conclusions, independent of this receptor: Small numbers of patients and of tested TCRs limited the study. Significantly weaker SARS-CoV-2-driven expansion was shown by crossreactive clones than by monoreactive clones, consistent with antigenic imprinting. In about 60% of donors, memory CD4+ clonotypes turned up that crossrecognized SARS-CoV-2 and at least one common cold coronavirus spike. Crossreactivity analysis centred on spike protein, so crossreactivity against other viral proteins was not assessed. Naive versus memory sequencing indicated the assay detects memory recall responses rather than primary responses primed during culture. Pre-pandemic and post-infection samples were not both contributed by any donor, so tracing of the source of pre-existing responses was limited.

Naive and memory CD4+ T cells were separated from cryopreserved PBMCs by CD4 enrichment followed by EasySep naive CD4+ T cell enrichment. Ficoll-Paque PLUS gradient centrifugation was used to isolate PBMCs from either whole blood or leukapheresis product. The PBMCs went either fresh into the expansion assay or into cryopreservation at -140 degrees C. The QIAamp Micro DNA Kit was used to extract genomic DNA from the CD4+ T cells. DNA from uncultured naive and memory CD4+ T cells underwent immunoSEQ TCR-beta sequencing at deep resolution. The original pipeline was this. Preprocessing removed nonproductive sequences and CDR3s not starting with C, not ending with F or W, or shorter than 7 amino acids. Cultured and uncultured naive and memory CD4+ repertoires were searched for CDR3s previously identified as spike- and CEF-reactive. CDR3 homology was measured as pairwise Levenshtein distance, computed with the stringdist R package after trimming three terminal residues from each end. TCRdb limited this immuneACCESS table to in-frame rearrangements with V and J called. A share of clones is missing; checked studies link under half to unresolved V genes, and the rest is unexplained. That table furnishes V, J and clone size, whereas the DNA furnished D and trimming. A total of about 38,000 clones appear in this sample, 70% to 90% of them only once. Clones ranked in the top ten supply more than 7% of the sample.

The rearrangement joined TRBV2 to TRBJ1-4, with no D gene named confidently. The sequenced sample consisted of memory CD4+ T cells from PBMCs. This specimen's cell subset or site label, interpreted: memory (non-naive) CD4+ T cells. This receptor was obtained from an adult with COVID-19. The CDR3 protein sequence reads: CASSGVWGAEKLFF. The DNA is TGTGCCAGCTCAGGAGTGTGGGGAGCTGAAAAACTGTTTTTT.